The source of this T cell receptor beta chain is a study of siplizumab effects on memory and regulatory T cells. Findings and caveats of the study: Siplizumab significantly reduced alloreactive sequences traceable to unstimulated CD4+ memory cells. Tregs proliferating in siplizumab cultures lacked confirmation of their suppressive function.

The protocol was immunoSEQ multiplex PCR, while the TCRdb copy is restricted to in-frame clones and leaves out a portion. This sample has 57,000 or so clones, with 90% to 95% found just once. V lost 4 bases and J lost 4, with 8 bases in between. The CDR3 is made up of 12 amino acids. Germline CDR1 SGHRS, CDR2 YFSETQ. This clone appeared a single time. Its specificity is not known. The clonotype originates from a human donor in good health. The rearrangement joins TRBV5-1 to TRBJ1-1; D uncertain. Specimen: CD8+ T cells sorted from blood. The CDR3 DNA reads as TGCGCCAGCAGCCCCTATGGCACTGAAGCTTTCTTT. Translating it yields CASSPYGTEAFF.